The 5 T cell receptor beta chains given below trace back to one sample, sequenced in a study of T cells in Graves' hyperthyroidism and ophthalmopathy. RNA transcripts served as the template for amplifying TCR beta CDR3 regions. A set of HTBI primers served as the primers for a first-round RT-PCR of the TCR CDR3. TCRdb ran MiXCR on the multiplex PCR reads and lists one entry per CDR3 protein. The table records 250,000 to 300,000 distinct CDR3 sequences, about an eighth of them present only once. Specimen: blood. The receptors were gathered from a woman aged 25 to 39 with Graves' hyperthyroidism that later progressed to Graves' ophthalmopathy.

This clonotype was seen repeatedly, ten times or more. CDR3 in DNA: TGTGCCAGCAGCCCATTCCCGGGCAGGAGCTCCTACGAGCAGTACTTC. This sequence encodes CASSPFPGRSSYEQYF. The V and J genes are TRBV7-9 and TRBJ2-7; no clear D. This CDR3 is built from 16 residues. Deletions cut 5 bases from V and 0 bases from J, with 17 bases between. Germline lookup yields CDR1 SEHNR and CDR2 FQNEAQ (reference sequence).

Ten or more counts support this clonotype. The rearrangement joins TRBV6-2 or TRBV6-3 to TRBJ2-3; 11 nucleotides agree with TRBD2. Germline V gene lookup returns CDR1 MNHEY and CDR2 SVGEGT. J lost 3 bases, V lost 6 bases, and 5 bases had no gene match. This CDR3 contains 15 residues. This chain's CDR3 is CASRLAGVSTDTQYF. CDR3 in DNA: TGTGCCAGCAGACTAGCGGGAGTCAGTACAGATACGCAGTATTTT.

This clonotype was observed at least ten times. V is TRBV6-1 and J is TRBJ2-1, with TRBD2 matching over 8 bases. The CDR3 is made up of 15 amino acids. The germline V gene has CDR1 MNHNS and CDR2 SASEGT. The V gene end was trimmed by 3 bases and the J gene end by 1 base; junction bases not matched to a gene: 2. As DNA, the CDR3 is TGTGCCAGCAGTGATGGCGGGGGGTCCTACAATGAGCAGTTCTTC. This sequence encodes CASSDGGGSYNEQFF.

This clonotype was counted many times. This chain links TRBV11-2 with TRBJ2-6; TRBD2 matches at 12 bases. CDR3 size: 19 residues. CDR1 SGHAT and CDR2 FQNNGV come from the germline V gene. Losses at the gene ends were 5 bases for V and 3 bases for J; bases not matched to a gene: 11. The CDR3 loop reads CASSTSSGRAGSGANVLTF. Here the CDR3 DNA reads TGTGCCAGCAGCACCTCTAGCGGGAGGGCCGGAAGTGGGGCCAACGTCCTGACTTTC.

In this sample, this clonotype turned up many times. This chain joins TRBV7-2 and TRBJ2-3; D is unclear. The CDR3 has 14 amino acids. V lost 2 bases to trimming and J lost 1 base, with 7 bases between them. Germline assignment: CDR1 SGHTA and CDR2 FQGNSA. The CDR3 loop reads CASSLKTGTDTQYF. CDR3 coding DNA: TGTGCCAGCAGCTTAAAGACCGGCACAGATACGCAGTATTTT.